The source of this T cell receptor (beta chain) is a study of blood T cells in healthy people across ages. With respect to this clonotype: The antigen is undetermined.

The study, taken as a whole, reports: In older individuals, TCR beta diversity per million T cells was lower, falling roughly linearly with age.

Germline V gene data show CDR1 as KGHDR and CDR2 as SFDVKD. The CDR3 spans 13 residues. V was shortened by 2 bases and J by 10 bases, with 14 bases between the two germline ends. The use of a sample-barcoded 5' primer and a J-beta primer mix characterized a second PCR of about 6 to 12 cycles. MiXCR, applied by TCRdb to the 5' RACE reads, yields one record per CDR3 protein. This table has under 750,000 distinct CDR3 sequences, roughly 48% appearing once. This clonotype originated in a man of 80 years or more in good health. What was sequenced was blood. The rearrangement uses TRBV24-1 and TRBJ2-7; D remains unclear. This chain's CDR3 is CATSDSGRSLQYF. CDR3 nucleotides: TGTGCCACCAGTGATTCGGGCAGGAGCCTCCAGTACTTC.